One TCR beta chain is described in this entry. Its antigen is not known. The PCR had 60 Vbeta and 13 Jbeta primers. Sequenced by immunoSEQ multiplex PCR; TCRdb stores in-frame clones only, minus some. The sample consists of roughly 120,000 clones, around 76% of them appearing once. This CDR3 spans 12 amino acids. Germline V CDR1 and CDR2: SNHLY, FYNNEI. V was trimmed by 4 bases and J by 0 bases, leaving 3 bases between them. The data derive from a study of cytomegalovirus exposure and HLA in healthy donors. Study observations and caveats: Later analysis suggested most CMV-associated TCR beta chains were HLA-restricted. Some public TCRs appeared in many individuals, while most sequences were rare. Presence/absence results assume similar sequencing depth per donor, which may not hold.

V usage is TRBV2 and J usage is TRBJ1-1; D gene unclear. This TCR derives from a man aged 45-65 years in good health and CMV-seropositive. The sample consisted of PBMCs. The CDR3 reads CASSVMNTEAFF. Written as DNA, the CDR3 is TGTGCCAGCAGTGTTATGAACACTGAAGCTTTCTTT.